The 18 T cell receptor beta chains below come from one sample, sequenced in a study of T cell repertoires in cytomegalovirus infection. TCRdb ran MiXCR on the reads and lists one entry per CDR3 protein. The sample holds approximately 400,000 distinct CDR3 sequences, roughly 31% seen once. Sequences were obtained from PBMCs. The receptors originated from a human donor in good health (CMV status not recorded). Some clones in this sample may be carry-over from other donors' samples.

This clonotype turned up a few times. The CDR3 region has the DNA TGTGCCAGCAGCCAAGATAGGTACCCCCCAGGAGTCTTCTCCTACAATGAGCAGTTCTTC. It codes for CASSQDRYPPGVFSYNEQFF. The genes are TRBV3-1 and TRBJ2-1, with D unclear. Trimming stripped 0 bases from V and 0 bases from J, with 21 bases between. The CDR3 totals 20 residues. CDR1 and CDR2 from the germline V gene are LGHDT and YNNKEL (reference sequence).

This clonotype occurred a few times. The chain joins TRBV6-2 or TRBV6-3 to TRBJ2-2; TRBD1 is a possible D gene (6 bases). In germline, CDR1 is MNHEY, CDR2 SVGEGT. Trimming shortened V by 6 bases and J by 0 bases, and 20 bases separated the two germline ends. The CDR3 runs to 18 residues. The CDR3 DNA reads TGTGCCAGCAGCCGAAGGGGCAGGGGTTATTCGAACACCGGGGAGCTGTTTTTT. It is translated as CASSRRGRGYSNTGELFF.

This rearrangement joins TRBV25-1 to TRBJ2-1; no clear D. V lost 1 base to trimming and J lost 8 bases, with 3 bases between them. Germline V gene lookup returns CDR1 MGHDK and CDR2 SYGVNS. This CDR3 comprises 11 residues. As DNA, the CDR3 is TGTGCCAGCAGTGAATCATATGAGCAGTTCTTC. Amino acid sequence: CASSESYEQFF.

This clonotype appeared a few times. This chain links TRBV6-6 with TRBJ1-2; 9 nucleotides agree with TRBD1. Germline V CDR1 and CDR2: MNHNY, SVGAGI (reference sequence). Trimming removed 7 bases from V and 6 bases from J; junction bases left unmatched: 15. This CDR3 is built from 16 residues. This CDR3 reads CASTQNPTGTGHGYTF. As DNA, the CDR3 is TGTGCCAGCACCCAAAACCCTACCGGGACAGGGCATGGCTACACCTTC.

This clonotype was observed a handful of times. The CDR3 protein is CASRKTGTGAYEQYF. Written as DNA, the CDR3 is TGTGCCAGCAGGAAAACCGGGACAGGAGCCTACGAGCAGTACTTC. The J gene is TRBJ2-7, the V gene TRBV12-3 or TRBV12-4; 8 bases align to TRBD1. The length of the CDR3 is 15 residues. The V and J ends lost 6 bases and 2 bases, in that order; junction bases with no gene match: 9.

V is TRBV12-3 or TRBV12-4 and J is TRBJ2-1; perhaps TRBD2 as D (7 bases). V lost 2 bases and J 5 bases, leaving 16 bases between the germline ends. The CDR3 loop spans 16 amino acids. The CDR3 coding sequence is TGTGCCAGCAGTTTAATGGCGGGGGCCAAGAACAATGAGCAGTTCTTC. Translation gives CASSLMAGAKNNEQFF.

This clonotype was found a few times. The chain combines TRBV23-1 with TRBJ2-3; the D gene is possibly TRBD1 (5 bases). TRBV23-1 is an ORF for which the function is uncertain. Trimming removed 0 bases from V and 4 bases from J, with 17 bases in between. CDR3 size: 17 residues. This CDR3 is CASSQSEAGLHPDTQYF. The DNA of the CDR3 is TGCGCCAGCAGTCAATCCGAGGCAGGGTTGCATCCAGATACGCAGTATTTT.

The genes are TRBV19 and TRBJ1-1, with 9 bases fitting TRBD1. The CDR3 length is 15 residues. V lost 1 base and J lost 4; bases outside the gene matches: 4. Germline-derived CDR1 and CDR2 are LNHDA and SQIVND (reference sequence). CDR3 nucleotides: TGTGCCAGTAGTATAGGCACAGGGGGCCTCACTGAAGCTTTCTTT. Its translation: CASSIGTGGLTEAFF.

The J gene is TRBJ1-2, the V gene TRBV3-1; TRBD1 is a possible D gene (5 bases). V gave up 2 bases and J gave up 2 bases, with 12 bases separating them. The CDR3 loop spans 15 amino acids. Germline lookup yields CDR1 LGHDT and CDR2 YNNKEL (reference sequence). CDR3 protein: CASSQRGDGNYGYTF. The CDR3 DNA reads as TGTGCCAGCAGCCAAAGAGGGGATGGAAACTATGGCTACACCTTC.

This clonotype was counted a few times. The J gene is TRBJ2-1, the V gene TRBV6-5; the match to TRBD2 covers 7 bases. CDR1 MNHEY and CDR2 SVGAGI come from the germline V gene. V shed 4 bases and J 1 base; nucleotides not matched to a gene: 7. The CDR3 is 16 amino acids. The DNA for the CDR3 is TGTGCCAGCAGTTCCGGGCTAGCGGTATCCTACAATGAGCAGTTCTTC. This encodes CASSSGLAVSYNEQFF.

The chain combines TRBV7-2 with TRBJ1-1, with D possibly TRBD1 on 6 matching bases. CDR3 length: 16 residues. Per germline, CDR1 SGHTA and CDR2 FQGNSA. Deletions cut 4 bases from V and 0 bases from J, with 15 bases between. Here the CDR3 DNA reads TGTGCCAGCAGCTCCAGCAGTGGGACAATGAACACTGAAGCTTTCTTT. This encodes CASSSSSGTMNTEAFF. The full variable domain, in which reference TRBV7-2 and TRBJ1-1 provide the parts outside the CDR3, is GAGVSQSPSNKVTEKGKDVELRCDPISGHTALYWYRQSLGQGLEFLIYFQGNSAPDKSGLPSDRFSAERTGGSVSTLTIQRTQQEDSAVYLCASSSSSGTMNTEAFFGQGTRLTVV.

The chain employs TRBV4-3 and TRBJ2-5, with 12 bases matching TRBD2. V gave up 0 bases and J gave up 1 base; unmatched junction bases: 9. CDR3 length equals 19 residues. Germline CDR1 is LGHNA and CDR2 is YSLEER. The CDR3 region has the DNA TGCGCCAGCAGCCAAGATCTTCTAGCGGGGGGGCCGGGCCAAGAGACCCAGTACTTC. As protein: CASSQDLLAGGPGQETQYF.

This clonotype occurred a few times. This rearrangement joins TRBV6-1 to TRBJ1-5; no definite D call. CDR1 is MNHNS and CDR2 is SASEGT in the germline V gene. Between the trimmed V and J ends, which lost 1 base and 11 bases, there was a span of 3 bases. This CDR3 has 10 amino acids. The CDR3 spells CASSEGTQHF. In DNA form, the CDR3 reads TGTGCCAGCAGTGAAGGGACCCAGCATTTT.

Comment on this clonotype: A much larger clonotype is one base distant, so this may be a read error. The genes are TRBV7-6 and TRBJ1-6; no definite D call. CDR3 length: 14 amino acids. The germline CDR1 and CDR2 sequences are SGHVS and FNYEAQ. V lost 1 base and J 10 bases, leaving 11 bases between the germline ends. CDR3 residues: CASSLGVPSSPLHF. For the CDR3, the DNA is TGTGCCAGCAGCTTAGGGGTCCCCAGCTCACCCCTCCACTTT.

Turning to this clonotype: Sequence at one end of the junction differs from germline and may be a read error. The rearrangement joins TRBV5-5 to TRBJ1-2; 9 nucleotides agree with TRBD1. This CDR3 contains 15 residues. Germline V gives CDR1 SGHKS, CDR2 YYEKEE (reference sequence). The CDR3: CASILAGQGAYGYTF. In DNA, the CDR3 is TGTGCCAGCATCTTGGCGGGACAGGGAGCCTATGGCTACACCTTC.

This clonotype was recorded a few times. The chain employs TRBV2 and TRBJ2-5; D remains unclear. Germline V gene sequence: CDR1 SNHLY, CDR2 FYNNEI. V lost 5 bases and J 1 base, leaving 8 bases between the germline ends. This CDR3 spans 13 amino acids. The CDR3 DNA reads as TGTGCCAGCAGTTCCACATTCCAAGAGACCCAGTACTTC. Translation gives CASSSTFQETQYF.

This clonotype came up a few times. The CDR3 DNA follows: TGCGCCAGCAGCCTAGGGCCGCGGACTGAAGCTTTCTTT. This translates into CASSLGPRTEAFF. The chain is built from TRBV4-3 and TRBJ1-1, with no clear D. This CDR3 comprises 13 residues. V was shortened by 4 bases and J by 5 bases, with 11 bases between the two germline ends. Germline CDR1 reads LGHNA; CDR2 reads YSLEER.

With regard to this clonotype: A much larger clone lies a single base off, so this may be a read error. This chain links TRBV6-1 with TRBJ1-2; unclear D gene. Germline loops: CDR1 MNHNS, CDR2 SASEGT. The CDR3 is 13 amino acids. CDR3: CASREASSYGYTF. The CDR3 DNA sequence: TGTGCCAGCAGGGAAGCATCCTCGTATGGCTACACCTTC.